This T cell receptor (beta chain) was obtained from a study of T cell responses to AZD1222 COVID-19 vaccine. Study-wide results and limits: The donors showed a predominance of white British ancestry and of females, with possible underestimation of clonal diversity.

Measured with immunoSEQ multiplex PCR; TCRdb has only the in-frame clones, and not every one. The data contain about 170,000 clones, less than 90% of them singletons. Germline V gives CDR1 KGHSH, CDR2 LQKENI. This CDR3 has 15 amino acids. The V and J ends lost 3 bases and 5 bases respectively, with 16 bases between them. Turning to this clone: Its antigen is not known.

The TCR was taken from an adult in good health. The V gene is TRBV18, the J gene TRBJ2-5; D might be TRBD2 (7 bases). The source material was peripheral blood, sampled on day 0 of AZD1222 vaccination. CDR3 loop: CASSPTGGRRETQYF. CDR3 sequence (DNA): TGTGCCAGCTCACCGACCGGGGGGCGCCGGGAGACCCAGTACTTC.